This TCR beta chain was sequenced during a study of glioma-infiltrating T cells after dendritic cell vaccination. The time point is: after dendritic cell vaccination, including at tumor progression/relapse. Clones were read by immunoSEQ multiplex PCR, and TCRdb kept only the in-frame ones, dropping some. Of 100,000 or so clones in the sample, almost 90% were seen once. Specimen: blood, collected after dendritic cell vaccination. The receptor was isolated from a human donor with glioblastoma.

The CDR3 DNA sequence: TGTGCCAGCACCCACCACGGGTCAGAAAAACTGTTTTTT. Protein sequence: CASTHHGSEKLFF. The chain is built from TRBV7-9 and TRBJ1-4; D ambiguous. This CDR3 region has 13 residues. V was shortened by 7 bases and J by 8 bases, with 14 bases between the two germline ends. Germline CDR1 reads SEHNR; CDR2 reads FQNEAQ (reference sequence).